This T cell receptor (beta chain) was captured by sequencing in a study of regulatory T cells in long-lasting Graves disease. Investigators prepared the TCR beta libraries by applying iRepertoire HTBI primers and Arm-PCR of CDR3 regions. One entry per CDR3 protein results from TCRdb running MiXCR on the multiplex PCR reads. The data show hundreds of thousands of distinct CDR3 sequences, about 30% seen once. About this clonotype: Its antigen is still unknown.

Specified time point: persistent/refractory GD, antithyroid drugs over 5 years with positive TRAb. Extracted RNA from PBMCs served as the source of the TCR library. Findings and caveats of the study: Relative to newly diagnosed Graves' patients, persistent ones had lower TCR diversity.

The ends were cut back, 6 bases at V and 4 bases at J, with 16 bases in the middle. The CDR3 extends over 15 amino acids. The germline V gene has CDR1 MDHEN and CDR2 SYDVKM. The chain links TRBV28 to TRBJ1-5; D ambiguous. Specimen: peripheral blood mononuclear cells (PBMCs), collected when the disease was refractory, from a patient treated with antithyroid drugs. The source of this sequence is a female donor with Graves disease. Here the CDR3 reads CASSFSVFGNQPQHF. CDR3 bases: TGTGCCAGCAGCTTTTCGGTCTTTGGAAATCAGCCCCAGCATTTT.